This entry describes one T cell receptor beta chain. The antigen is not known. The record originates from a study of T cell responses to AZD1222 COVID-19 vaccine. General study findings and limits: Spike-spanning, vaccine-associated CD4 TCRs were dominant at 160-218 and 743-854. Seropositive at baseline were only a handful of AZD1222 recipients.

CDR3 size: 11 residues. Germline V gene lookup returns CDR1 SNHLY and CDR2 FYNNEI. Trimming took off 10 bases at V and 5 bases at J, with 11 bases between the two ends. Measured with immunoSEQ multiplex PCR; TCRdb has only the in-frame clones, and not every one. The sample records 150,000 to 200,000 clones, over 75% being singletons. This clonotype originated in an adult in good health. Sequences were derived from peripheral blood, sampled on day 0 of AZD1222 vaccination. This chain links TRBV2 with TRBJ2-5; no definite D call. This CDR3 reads CATVQPETQYF. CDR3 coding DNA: TGTGCCACCGTACAACCGGAGACCCAGTACTTC.